These 4 T cell receptor beta chains were sequenced from one sample in a study of shared clonotypes between healthy human individuals. The repertoire was sequenced with immunoSEQ multiplex PCR; TCRdb's copy has only in-frame clones and lacks some. The sample includes 2 million to 2.5 million clones, less than 95% of them seen just once. The source material was naive CD4+ T cells from PBMCs. As for subset: CD45RA+ positively selected. The source of these receptors is a young man in good health. Some clones in this sample may be carry-over from other donors' samples.

This clone was observed a few times. CDR3 protein: CASSSGTGRSEAFF. The CDR3 coding sequence is TGTGCCAGCAGTTCAGGGACAGGCCGTTCTGAAGCTTTCTTT. The chain is built from TRBV6-7 and TRBJ1-1, with TRBD1 matching 8 bases. TRBV6-7 is known as an ORF, though its function is uncertain. J was trimmed by 6 bases and V by 4 bases; bases with no gene match: 7. The CDR3 has 14 amino acids.

V gene TRBV5-1 combines with J gene TRBJ2-5, with 10 bases that match TRBD2. The junction had 6 bases not matched to a gene; V was cut back by 4 bases and J by 3 bases. The CDR3 loop spans 15 amino acids. Germline CDR1 and CDR2: SGHRS and YFSETQ. The DNA for the CDR3 is TGCGCCAGCAGCCTCACTAGCGGGAAGGAAGAGACCCAGTACTTC. This encodes CASSLTSGKEETQYF.

The count of this clone is one. V usage is TRBV28 and J usage is TRBJ2-7, with TRBD2 identical over 10 bases. J was trimmed by 0 bases and V by 6 bases; bases with no gene match: 5. The CDR3 covers 15 residues. Germline lookup yields CDR1 MDHEN and CDR2 SYDVKM. CDR3 nucleotide sequence: TGTGCCAGCAGGGAAATAGCGGGAGGCTCCTACGAGCAGTACTTC. Its translation: CASREIAGGSYEQYF.

This chain joins TRBV10-3 and TRBJ2-6; D is unclear. V shed 3 bases and J shed 3 bases, with 0 bases lying between them. The CDR3 is 12 residues long. Germline CDR1 ENHRY, CDR2 SYGVKD. The CDR3 protein is CAISDGANVLTF. CDR3 bases: TGTGCCATCAGTGATGGGGCCAACGTCCTGACTTTC.